This TCR beta chain appears in the sequencing data of a study of blood T cell repertoires in COVID-19. Study-wide background: Samples taken during acute and convalescent COVID-19 were collected in the United States, Italy and Spain. The cDNA or gDNA used as material had been derived from T cells, B-cell-depleted T cells, or PBMCs.

V dropped 8 bases and J dropped 5 bases, with 23 bases sitting between them. From germline, CDR1 is WSHSY and CDR2 SAAADI. The length of the CDR3 is 16 residues. Per the authors' pipeline: From reference gene primer amplification, estimates of nucleated cell counts were derived. Profiled with immunoSEQ multiplex PCR; TCRdb holds only in-frame clones, not every one. D and trimming come from the DNA, and the V and J calls and clone size come from that table. This sample yields 250,000 or so clones, of which 84% are seen a single time; about 1.6% belongs to the top ten. The chain employs TRBV10-2 and TRBJ2-3, with D possibly being TRBD2 (7 bases). The clonotype comes from a woman between 40 and 55 years old who had recovered from COVID-19. Sample: peripheral blood. In DNA, the CDR3 is TGCGCCAGCGGCCCGGGGGGCGGGGGTGTAAAAGATACGCAGTATTTT. Protein sequence: CASGPGGGGVKDTQYF.